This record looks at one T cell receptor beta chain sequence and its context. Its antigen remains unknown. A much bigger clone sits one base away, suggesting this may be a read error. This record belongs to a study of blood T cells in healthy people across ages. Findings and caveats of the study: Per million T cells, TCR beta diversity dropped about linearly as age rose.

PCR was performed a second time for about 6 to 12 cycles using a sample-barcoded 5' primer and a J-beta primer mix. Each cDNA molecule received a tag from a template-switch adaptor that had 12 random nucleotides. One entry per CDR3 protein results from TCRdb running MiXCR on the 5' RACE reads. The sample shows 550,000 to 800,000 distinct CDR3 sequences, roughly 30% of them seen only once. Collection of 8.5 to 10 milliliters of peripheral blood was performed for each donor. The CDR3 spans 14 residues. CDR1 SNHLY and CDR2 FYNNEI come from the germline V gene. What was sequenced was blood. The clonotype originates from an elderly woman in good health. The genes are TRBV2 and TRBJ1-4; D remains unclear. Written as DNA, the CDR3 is TGTGCCTGCAGTGACGACGGTGGAGGTGAAAAACTGTTTTTT. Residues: CACSDDGGGEKLFF.